This T cell receptor beta chain comes out of a study of cytomegalovirus exposure and HLA in healthy donors. General study findings and limits: As immune exposure information, only CMV serostatus was available. Previously analyzed data showed that most TCR beta V segments were productive at a frequency of about 90% or about 30%.

V was clipped by 2 bases and J by 1 base; unmatched bases: 11. Germline assignment: CDR1 SGHTA and CDR2 FQGTGA. The CDR3 is 19 residues long. Regarding this clone: What it recognizes is unknown.

The PCR had 60 Vbeta and 13 Jbeta primers. TCRdb's copy holds only in-frame clones and misses some; the assay was immunoSEQ multiplex PCR. The profile covers approximately 100,000 clones, with 50% to 70% appearing a single time and less than 4.5% taken by the ten largest. Material: PBMCs. This TCR was sampled from a man aged 25-45 years in good health and CMV-seropositive. The J gene is TRBJ2-2, the V gene TRBV7-3, with 9 bases aligning to TRBD2. The CDR3 spells CASSLQGGLLAGNTGELFF. CDR3 DNA: TGTGCCAGCAGCTTACAAGGCGGTTTACTAGCGGGGAACACCGGGGAGCTGTTTTTT.